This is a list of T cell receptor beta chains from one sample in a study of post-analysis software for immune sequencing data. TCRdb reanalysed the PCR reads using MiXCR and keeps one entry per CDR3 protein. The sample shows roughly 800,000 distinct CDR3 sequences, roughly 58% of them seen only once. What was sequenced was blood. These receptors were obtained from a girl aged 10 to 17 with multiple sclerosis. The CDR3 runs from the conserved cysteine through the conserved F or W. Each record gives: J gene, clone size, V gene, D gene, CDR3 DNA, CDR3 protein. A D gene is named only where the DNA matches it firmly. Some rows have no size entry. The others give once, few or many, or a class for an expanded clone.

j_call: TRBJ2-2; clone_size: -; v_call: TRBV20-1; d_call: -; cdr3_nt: TGCAGCGGAAGTAGGGGCACCGGGGAGCTGTTTTTT; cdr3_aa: CSGSRGTGELFF
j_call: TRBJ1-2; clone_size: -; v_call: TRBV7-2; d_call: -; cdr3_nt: TGTGCCAGCAGGTACAAGGGTTCCAACTATGGCTACACCTTC; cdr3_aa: CASRYKGSNYGYTF
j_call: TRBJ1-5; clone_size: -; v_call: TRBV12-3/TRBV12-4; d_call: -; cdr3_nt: TGTGCCAGCAGAGCCAGTGTGGGCAATCAGCCCCAGCATTTT; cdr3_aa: CASRASVGNQPQHF
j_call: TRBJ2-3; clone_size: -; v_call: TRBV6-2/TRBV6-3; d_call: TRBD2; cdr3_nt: TGTGCCAGCGTTAGAGCGGGATACGGAGATACGCAGTATTTT; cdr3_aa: CASVRAGYGDTQYF
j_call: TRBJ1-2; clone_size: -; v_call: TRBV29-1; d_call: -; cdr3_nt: TGCAGCGTTGTCGGCGAAAAGGGCTACACCTTC; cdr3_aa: CSVVGEKGYTF
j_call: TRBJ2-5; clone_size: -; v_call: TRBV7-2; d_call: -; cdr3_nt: TGTGTCAGCAGCGGTGGGGCTAGAGAGACCCAGTACTTC; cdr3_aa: CVSSGGARETQYF
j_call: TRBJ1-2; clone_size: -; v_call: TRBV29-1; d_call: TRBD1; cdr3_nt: TGCAGCGTTGAACTGATGGCGACAGGGGGTCGCTACACCTTC; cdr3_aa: CSVELMATGGRYTF
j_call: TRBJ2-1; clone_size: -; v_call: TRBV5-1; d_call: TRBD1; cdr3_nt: TGCGCCAGCAGCTTGGGACAGGGCCTTATCGATGAGCAGTTCTTC; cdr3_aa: CASSLGQGLIDEQFF
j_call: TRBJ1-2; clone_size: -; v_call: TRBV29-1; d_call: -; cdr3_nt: TGCAGCGCCTCAGCAGGGGTCGGCTACACCTTC; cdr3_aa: CSASAGVGYTF
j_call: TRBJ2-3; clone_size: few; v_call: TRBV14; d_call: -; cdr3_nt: TGTGCCAGCAGCCAAGACGCGGGACCAGATACGCAGTATTTT; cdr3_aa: CASSQDAGPDTQYF
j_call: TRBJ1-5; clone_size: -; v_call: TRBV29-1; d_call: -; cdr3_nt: TGCAGCGTTGGGGACGGTCGACAGCAGCCCCAGCATTTT; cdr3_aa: CSVGDGRQQPQHF
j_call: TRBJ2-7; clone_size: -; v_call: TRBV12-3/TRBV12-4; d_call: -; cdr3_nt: TGTGCCAGCAGTATACTACAAGGGACAGCGGGCGAGCAGTACTTC; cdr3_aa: CASSILQGTAGEQYF
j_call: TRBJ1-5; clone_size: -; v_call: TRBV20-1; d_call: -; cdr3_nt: TGCAGTGCTAGAGATCAGGGGCCAGGGCCGTGGGGCAATCAGCCCCAGCATTTT; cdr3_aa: CSARDQGPGPWGNQPQHF
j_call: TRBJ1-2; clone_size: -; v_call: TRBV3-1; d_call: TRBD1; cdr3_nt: TGTGCCAGCAGCCATCGACAGGGCAATAGCTATGGCTACACCTTC; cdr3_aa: CASSHRQGNSYGYTF
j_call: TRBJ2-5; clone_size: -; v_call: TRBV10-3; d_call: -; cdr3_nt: TGTGCCATCAGTGAAGTGGGCGGCCAAGAGACCCAGTACTTC; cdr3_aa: CAISEVGGQETQYF
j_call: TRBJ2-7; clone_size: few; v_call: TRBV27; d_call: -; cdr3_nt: TGTGCCAGCACAGGGGCTGGCGAGCAGTACTTC; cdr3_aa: CASTGAGEQYF
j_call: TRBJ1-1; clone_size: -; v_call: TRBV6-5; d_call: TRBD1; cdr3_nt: TGTGCCAGCAGTTACGGGACAGGTGTCATGAACACTGAAGCTTTCTTT; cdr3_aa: CASSYGTGVMNTEAFF
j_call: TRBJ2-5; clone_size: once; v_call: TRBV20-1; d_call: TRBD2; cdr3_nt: TGCAGTGCTAGAGACGCCTCTAGCGGTAAAGAGACCCAGTACTTC; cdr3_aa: CSARDASSGKETQYF
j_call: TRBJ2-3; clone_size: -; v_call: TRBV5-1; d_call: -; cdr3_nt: TGCGCCAGCAGCTTGGAGGAAGGTACGCAGTATTTT; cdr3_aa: CASSLEEGTQYF
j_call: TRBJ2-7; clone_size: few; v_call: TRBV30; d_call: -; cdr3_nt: TGTGCCTGGAGTGTTTACCACGAGCAGTACTTC; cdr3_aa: CAWSVYHEQYF
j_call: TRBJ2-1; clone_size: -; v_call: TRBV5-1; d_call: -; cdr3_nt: TGCGCCAGCAGCTTGGCCGACTCAGTTTACAATGAGCAGTTCTTC; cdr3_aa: CASSLADSVYNEQFF
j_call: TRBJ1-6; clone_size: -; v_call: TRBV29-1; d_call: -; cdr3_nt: TGCAGCGTTGAAAGGGCTCCGGGGTCCCCCCTCCACTTT; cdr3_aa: CSVERAPGSPLHF
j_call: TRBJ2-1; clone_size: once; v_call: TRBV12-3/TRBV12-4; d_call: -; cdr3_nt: TGTGCCAGCAGGCTCCCTGGGGTCCAAGAGACCCAGTTCTTC; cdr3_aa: CASRLPGVQETQFF
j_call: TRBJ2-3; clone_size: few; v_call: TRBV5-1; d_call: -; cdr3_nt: TGCGCCAGCAGCCCTCAGCTGACTAGCACAGATACGCAGTATTTT; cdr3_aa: CASSPQLTSTDTQYF
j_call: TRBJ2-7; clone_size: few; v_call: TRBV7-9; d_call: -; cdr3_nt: TGTGCCAGCAGCTCAACTGTAGGGGGGCTGGGGTCCTACGAGCAGTACTTC; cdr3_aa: CASSSTVGGLGSYEQYF
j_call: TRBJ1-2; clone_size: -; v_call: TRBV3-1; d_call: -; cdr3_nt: TGTGCCAGCAGCCAAGGAAGTCCGCGGGGCTACACCTTC; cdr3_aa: CASSQGSPRGYTF
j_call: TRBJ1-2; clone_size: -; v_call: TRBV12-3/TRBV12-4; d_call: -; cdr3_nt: TGTGCCAGCAGTTTAGACGGGTTTGGGGGAAATGGCTACACCTTC; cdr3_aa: CASSLDGFGGNGYTF
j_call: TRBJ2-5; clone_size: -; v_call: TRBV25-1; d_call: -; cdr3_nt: TGTGCCAGCAGGATGCGGGAGACCCAGTACTTC; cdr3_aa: CASRMRETQYF
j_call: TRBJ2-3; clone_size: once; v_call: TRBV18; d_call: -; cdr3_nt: TGTGCCAGCTCACCACGGGTTGCAGCGAGTAGCACAGATATGCAGTATTTT; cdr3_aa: CASSPRVAASSTDMQYF
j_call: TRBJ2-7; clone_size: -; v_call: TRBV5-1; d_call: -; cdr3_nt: TGCGCCAGCAGCCTACTCCGGACGGGCTACGAGCAGTACTTC; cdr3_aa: CASSLLRTGYEQYF
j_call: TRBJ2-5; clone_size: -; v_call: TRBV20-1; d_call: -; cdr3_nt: TGCAGTGCTAGAGAGCTTGGATCCTTTCGAGAGCAGTACTTC; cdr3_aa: CSARELGSFREQYF
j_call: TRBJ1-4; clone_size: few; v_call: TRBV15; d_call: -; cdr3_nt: TGTGCCACCAGCAGGATTGGGGGGACTAATGAAAAACTGTTTTTT; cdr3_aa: CATSRIGGTNEKLFF
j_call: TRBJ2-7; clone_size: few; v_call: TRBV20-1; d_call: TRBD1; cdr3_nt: TGCAGTGCTAGAGGGGGACAGGGAATTTACGAGCAGTACTTC; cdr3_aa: CSARGGQGIYEQYF
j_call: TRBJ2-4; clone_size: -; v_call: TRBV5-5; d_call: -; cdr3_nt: TGTGCCAGCAGCGGGGCCTTCGTAGGCAAAAACATTCAGTACTTC; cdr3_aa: CASSGAFVGKNIQYF
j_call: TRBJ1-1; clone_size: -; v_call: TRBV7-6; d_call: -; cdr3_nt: TGTGCCAGCAGCTTAACAGGGTGGGCTGAAGCTTTCTTT; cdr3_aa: CASSLTGWAEAFF
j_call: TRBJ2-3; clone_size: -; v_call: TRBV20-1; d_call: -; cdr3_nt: TGCAGTGCTAGAGATCCGTGGCAGGGCGTCACAGATACGCAGTATTTT; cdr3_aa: CSARDPWQGVTDTQYF
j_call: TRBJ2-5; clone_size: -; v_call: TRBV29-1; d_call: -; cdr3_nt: TGCAGCGTTGATCTAGCAGGAGAGACCCAGTACTTC; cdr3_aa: CSVDLAGETQYF
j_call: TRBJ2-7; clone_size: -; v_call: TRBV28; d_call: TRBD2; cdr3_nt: TGTGCCAGCAGTCCCCTCGGGGGGGTCGAGCAGTACTTC; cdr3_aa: CASSPLGGVEQYF
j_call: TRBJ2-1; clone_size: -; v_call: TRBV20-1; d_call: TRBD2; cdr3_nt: TGCAGTGGCATATCTAGCGGACTGTACAATGAGCAGTTCTTC; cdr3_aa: CSGISSGLYNEQFF
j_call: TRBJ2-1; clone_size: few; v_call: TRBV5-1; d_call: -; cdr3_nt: TGCGCCAGCAGATCCGGACAGTCACAATACAATGAGCAGTTCTTC; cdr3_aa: CASRSGQSQYNEQFF
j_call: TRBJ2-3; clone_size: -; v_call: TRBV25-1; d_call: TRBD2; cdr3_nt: TGTGCCAGCAGTAAGGCTAGCGGAACCACAGATACGCAGTATTTT; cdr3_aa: CASSKASGTTDTQYF
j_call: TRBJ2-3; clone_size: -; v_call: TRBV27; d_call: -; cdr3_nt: TGTGCCAGCAGTGCCCGGAGTAGCCCAGGGGGCACAGATACGCAGTATTTT; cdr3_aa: CASSARSSPGGTDTQYF
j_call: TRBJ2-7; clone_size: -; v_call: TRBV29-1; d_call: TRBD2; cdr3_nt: TGCAGCGTTGGGGCTAGCGGTTCGCCCTACGAGCAGTACTTC; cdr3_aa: CSVGASGSPYEQYF
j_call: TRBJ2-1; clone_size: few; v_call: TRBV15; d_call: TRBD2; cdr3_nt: TGTGCCACCAGCGGACGGACTAGCGGGCTTGGTGAGCAGTTCTTC; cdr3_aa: CATSGRTSGLGEQFF
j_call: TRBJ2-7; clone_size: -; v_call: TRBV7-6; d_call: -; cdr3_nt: TGTTCCAGCAGCCCACAGCCCGACTCCGAGCAGTACTTC; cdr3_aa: CSSSPQPDSEQYF
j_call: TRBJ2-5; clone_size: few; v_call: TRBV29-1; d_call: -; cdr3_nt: TGCAGCGTTGCAGTAGGGCCAGAGACCCAGTACTTC; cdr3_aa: CSVAVGPETQYF
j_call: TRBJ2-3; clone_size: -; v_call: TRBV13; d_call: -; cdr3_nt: TGTGCCAGCAGCTGGCGGAGACAGTCAGATACGCAGTATTTT; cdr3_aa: CASSWRRQSDTQYF
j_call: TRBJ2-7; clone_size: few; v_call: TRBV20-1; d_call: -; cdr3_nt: TGCAGTGCTAGAGATCCATACTCCTACGAGCAGTACTTC; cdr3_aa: CSARDPYSYEQYF
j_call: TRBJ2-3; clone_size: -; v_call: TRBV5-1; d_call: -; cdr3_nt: TGCGCCAGCAGCTGGGGGCCCGGGGGGAGCACAGATACGCAGTATTTT; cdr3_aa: CASSWGPGGSTDTQYF
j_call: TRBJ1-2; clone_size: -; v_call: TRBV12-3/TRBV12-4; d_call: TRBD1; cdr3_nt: TGTGCCAGCAGTTTAGGTGGTTGGACGGGGACAGGGAATGGCTACACCTTC; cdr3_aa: CASSLGGWTGTGNGYTF
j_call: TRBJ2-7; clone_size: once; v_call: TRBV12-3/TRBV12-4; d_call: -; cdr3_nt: TGTGCCAGCACAGACTTCCCCTACGAGCAGTACTTC; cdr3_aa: CASTDFPYEQYF
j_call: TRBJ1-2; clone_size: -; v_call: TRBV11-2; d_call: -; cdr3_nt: TGTGCCAGCAGCTTAGATAGGAAGGACTATGGCTACACCTTC; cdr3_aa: CASSLDRKDYGYTF
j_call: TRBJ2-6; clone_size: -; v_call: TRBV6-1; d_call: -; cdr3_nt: TGTGCCAGCAAGGAGGCAATCTTCGGGGCCAACGTCCTGACTTTC; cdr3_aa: CASKEAIFGANVLTF
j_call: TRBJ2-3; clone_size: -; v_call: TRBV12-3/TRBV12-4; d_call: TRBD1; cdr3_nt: TGTGCCAGCAGCCCGGACAGGGGGCGGCCAGATACGCAGTATTTT; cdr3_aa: CASSPDRGRPDTQYF